This entry lists 27 T cell receptor beta chains sequenced from one sample in a study of blood T cell repertoires in COVID-19 (dated by TCRdb to about 2020). The library came from the immunoSEQ multiplex PCR assay. TCRdb took this table from immuneACCESS and kept in-frame rearrangements with V and J called. Such tables lack part of the clones; where checked against another copy, unresolved V genes explain under half of the gap, and the rest is unexplained. The sample table lists 68,000 or so clones, 65% to 80% of them with a count of one. The ten largest clones represent around 25% of the sample. Sequenced: peripheral blood. Source of these receptors: a human donor in a cohort sampled during active COVID-19.

The chain couples TRBV6-2 or TRBV6-3 to TRBJ1-5, with D possibly TRBD1 on 5 matching bases. Germline CDR1 and CDR2: MNHEY and SVGEGT. With 6 bases removed from V and 5 bases from J, the gap between germline ends came to 11 bases. The CDR3 sequence is 13 residues long. CDR3 residues: CASSPRGDQPQHF. The CDR3 nucleotides read TGTGCCAGCAGCCCCCGGGGGGATCAGCCCCAGCATTTT.

This clone was observed once. The chain links TRBV15 to TRBJ1-5, with a tentative D call TRBD1 (5 bases). Germline V gene data show CDR1 as LNHNV and CDR2 as YYDKDF (reference sequence). The CDR3 loop spans 13 amino acids. The ends were cut back, 4 bases at V and 4 bases at J, with 8 bases in the middle. The CDR3 DNA follows: TGTGCCACCAGCACGGACATTAATCAGCCCCAGCATTTT. This gives the protein CATSTDINQPQHF.

The rearrangement links TRBV28 to TRBJ2-3; a possible D gene is TRBD1 (6 bases). From germline, CDR1 is MDHEN and CDR2 SYDVKM. The CDR3 spans 15 residues. Trimming removed 3 bases from V and 1 base from J, with 11 bases in between. The DNA of the CDR3 is TGTGCCAGCAGTTTGGCAGGGGCTGGCACAGATACGCAGTATTTT. This translates into CASSLAGAGTDTQYF.

CDR3 bases: TGTGCCAGTAGTTTATCGGACAGAGGGAATGAAAAACTGTTTTTT. Protein sequence: CASSLSDRGNEKLFF. The chain recombines TRBV19 with TRBJ1-4, with a possible D match to TRBD1 (6 bases). The V gene lost 5 bases and the J gene lost 5 bases, with 15 bases spanning the gap. The CDR3 covers 15 residues. From germline, CDR1 is LNHDA and CDR2 SQIVND (reference sequence).

The chain is built from TRBV28 and TRBJ2-1, with TRBD2 matching 10 bases. In germline, CDR1 is MDHEN, CDR2 SYDVKM. This CDR3 is 20 amino acids long. Trimming cost V 2 bases and J 0 bases; bases outside gene matches: 13. CDR3 in amino acids: CASSLVRQRTSGGSYNEQFF. As DNA, the CDR3 is TGTGCCAGCAGTTTAGTCCGGCAAAGGACTAGCGGAGGCTCCTACAATGAGCAGTTCTTC.

This chain uses TRBV6-1 with TRBJ1-3; D uncertain. Germline lookup yields CDR1 MNHNS and CDR2 SASEGT. Trimming removed 3 bases at V and 0 bases at J, with 9 bases between. There are 15 residues in the CDR3. This chain's CDR3 is CASSEGEPSGNTIYF. The CDR3 DNA follows: TGTGCCAGCAGTGAGGGAGAACCCTCTGGAAACACCATATATTTT.

V and J are TRBV7-2 and TRBJ2-5, with 10 bases aligning to TRBD1. Germline V gene data show CDR1 as SGHTA and CDR2 as FQGNSA. J was trimmed by 4 bases and V by 5 bases; bases with no gene match: 4. CDR3 length: 14 residues. The CDR3 sequence is CASSPRDRGETQYF. In DNA form, the CDR3 reads TGTGCCAGCAGCCCCCGGGACAGGGGAGAGACCCAGTACTTC.

The chain uses TRBV5-8 and TRBJ2-5, with TRBD1 identical over 8 bases. V lost 3 bases, J lost 6 bases, and 7 bases stayed unmatched. The CDR3 loop spans 14 amino acids. Germline V gene sequence: CDR1 SGHTS, CDR2 YDEGEE. The CDR3 protein is CASSSDRGRQTQYF. In DNA form, the CDR3 reads TGTGCCAGCAGCTCCGACAGGGGCAGGCAGACCCAGTACTTC.

Here the CDR3 DNA reads TGTGCCAGCAGCTCGGGACTAGCGGGGGGGCCTCTCAATGAGCAGTTCTTC. This gives the protein CASSSGLAGGPLNEQFF. The rearrangement uses TRBV7-2 and TRBJ2-1, with 16 bases matching TRBD2. The CDR3 is 17 residues long. Germline V gene data show CDR1 as SGHTA and CDR2 as FQGNSA. Trimming removed 4 bases from V and 6 bases from J; junction bases left unmatched: 6.

The V and J genes are TRBV24-1 and TRBJ2-2; no definite D call. This CDR3 is built from 18 residues. Germline values: CDR1 KGHDR, CDR2 SFDVKD. V was clipped by 3 bases and J by 4 bases, with 20 bases between them. The chain's CDR3 is CATSDRTLGSRGTGELFF. The CDR3 DNA is TGTGCCACCAGTGATCGTACCCTAGGAAGCCGCGGCACCGGGGAGCTGTTTTTT.

This chain joins TRBV5-4 and TRBJ2-2; perhaps TRBD2 as D (5 bases). Germline V lookup: CDR1 SGHNT, CDR2 YYREEE (reference sequence). Trimming removed 4 bases from V and 1 base from J, with 11 bases in between. The CDR3 contains 15 residues. The chain's CDR3 is CASSKDGKNTGELFF. CDR3 sequence (DNA): TGTGCCAGCAGCAAGGACGGGAAGAACACCGGGGAGCTGTTTTTT.

The chain couples TRBV20-1 to TRBJ2-7; possibly TRBD1 for D (6 bases). The CDR3 is 14 amino acids. V was trimmed by 3 bases and J by 0 bases, leaving 12 bases between them. Germline-derived CDR1 and CDR2 are DFQATT and SNEGSKA (reference sequence). Here the CDR3 reads CSASRQVNSYEQYF. The CDR3 DNA reads as TGCAGTGCTAGTCGACAGGTTAACTCCTACGAGCAGTACTTC.

The chain employs TRBV14 and TRBJ2-3; D perhaps matches TRBD2 (6 bases). The CDR3 extends over 13 amino acids. Per the germline V gene, CDR1 is SGHDN and CDR2 is FVKESK. V lost 3 bases to trimming and J lost 6 bases, with 10 bases between them. CDR3 DNA: TGTGCCAGCAGCCACCGGGGGTCCGATACGCAGTATTTT. The encoded protein is CASSHRGSDTQYF.

The rearrangement uses TRBV4-3 and TRBJ2-7; 9 nucleotides align to TRBD2. This CDR3 comprises 16 residues. The germline V gene has CDR1 LGHNA and CDR2 YSLEER. V lost 0 bases and J lost 3; bases outside the gene matches: 6. The CDR3 loop reads CASSQDTTSGNYEQYF. The DNA of the CDR3 is TGCGCCAGCAGCCAAGACACGACTAGCGGTAACTACGAGCAGTACTTC.

This chain uses TRBV6-1 with TRBJ1-2, with D tentatively TRBD1 (6 bases). The CDR3 loop spans 16 amino acids. Germline loops: CDR1 MNHNS, CDR2 SASEGT. With 2 bases removed from V and 7 bases from J, the gap between germline ends came to 20 bases. The CDR3 sequence is CASSEWSLGARSGYTF. The DNA for the CDR3 is TGTGCCAGCAGTGAATGGTCGTTGGGGGCGAGGAGTGGCTACACCTTC.

V usage is TRBV7-6 and J usage is TRBJ2-7; 7 nucleotides match TRBD2. The CDR3 contains 15 residues. Per germline, CDR1 SGHVS and CDR2 FNYEAQ. Trimming removed 1 base from V and 7 bases from J; junction bases left unmatched: 10. The CDR3 bases are TGTGCCAGCAGCTTAGTCGTTGCGGGAGCGGGTGAGCAGTACTTC. The encoded protein is CASSLVVAGAGEQYF.

V gene TRBV5-1 combines with J gene TRBJ2-1; 16 nucleotides agree with TRBD2. The CDR3 consists of 18 residues. CDR1 is SGHRS and CDR2 is YFSETQ in the germline V gene. V gave up 4 bases and J gave up 4 bases; unmatched junction bases: 8. The CDR3 reads CASSGGLAGGLSYNEQFF. DNA for the CDR3: TGCGCCAGCAGCGGGGGACTAGCGGGAGGGCTTTCTTACAATGAGCAGTTCTTC.

This chain links TRBV7-2 with TRBJ2-1; maybe TRBD2 (6 bases). Germline V lookup: CDR1 SGHTA, CDR2 FQGNSA. This CDR3 is 14 amino acids long. V gave up 8 bases and J gave up 6 bases, with 17 bases separating them. CDR3 DNA: TGTGCCAGCCTGCTTGCGGCGGGGCCCAATGAGCAGTTCTTC. Protein: CASLLAAGPNEQFF.

This rearrangement joins TRBV6-1 to TRBJ2-7, with TRBD2 identical over 7 bases. The germline gives CDR1 MNHNS, CDR2 SASEGT. The CDR3 spans 16 residues. V lost 1 base, J lost 1 base, and 7 bases stayed unmatched. CDR3 protein: CASSEGIGGGSYEQYF. Here the CDR3 DNA reads TGTGCCAGCAGTGAAGGAATTGGGGGAGGGTCCTACGAGCAGTACTTC.

The chain uses TRBV10-3 and TRBJ1-2; 8 nucleotides match TRBD1. This CDR3 contains 15 residues. CDR1 is ENHRY, CDR2 SYGVKD, per germline. J was trimmed by 2 bases and V by 5 bases; bases with no gene match: 7. The CDR3 coding sequence is TGTGCCATCAGTCAATTGACAGGGGCGAACTATGGCTACACCTTC. As protein: CAISQLTGANYGYTF.

The count of this clone is one. The V and J genes are TRBV7-9 and TRBJ1-6; D ambiguous. CDR3 size: 15 residues. The V end was cut by 3 bases, the J end by 7 bases, with 13 bases between. The germline V gene encodes CDR1 SEHNR and CDR2 FQNEAQ (reference sequence). In nucleotides, the CDR3 is TGTGCCAGCAGCTTTGGGCAGAATGGGAATTCACCCCTCCACTTT. Its translation is CASSFGQNGNSPLHF.

This chain connects TRBV4-3 to TRBJ1-5; D gene uncertain. Germline CDR1 LGHNA, CDR2 YSLEER. V dropped 0 bases and J dropped 4 bases, with 7 bases sitting between them. The CDR3 loop spans 14 amino acids. The CDR3 here is CASSQDRGNQPQHF. For the CDR3, the DNA is TGCGCCAGCAGCCAAGATAGAGGGAATCAGCCCCAGCATTTT.

The gene calls are TRBV19 and TRBJ1-4; TRBD1 agrees at 9 bases. V gave up 4 bases and J gave up 7 bases; unmatched junction bases: 7. Germline V gives CDR1 LNHDA, CDR2 SQIVND (reference sequence). This CDR3 comprises 15 residues. The chain's CDR3 is CASSTQQGAGEKLFF. The CDR3, as DNA: TGTGCCAGTAGTACCCAACAGGGGGCAGGTGAAAAACTGTTTTTT.

The V and J genes are TRBV10-3 and TRBJ2-2; D ambiguous. Germline V gene data show CDR1 as ENHRY and CDR2 as SYGVKD. Trimming took 5 bases from V and 1 from J, leaving 2 bases between them. This CDR3 region has 12 residues. CDR3 sequence reads: CAISRNTGELFF. The CDR3 bases are TGTGCCATCAGTCGGAACACCGGGGAGCTGTTTTTT.

This chain joins TRBV28 and TRBJ2-7; the D gene is possibly TRBD1 (5 bases). This CDR3 spans 16 amino acids. Germline values: CDR1 MDHEN, CDR2 SYDVKM. V shed 5 bases and J shed 2 bases, with 19 bases lying between them. The CDR3 nucleotides read TGTGCCAGCAGTCCCTCCCCAGGGCAGGGAACCTACGAGCAGTACTTC. It codes for CASSPSPGQGTYEQYF.

A few counts support this clone. The chain links TRBV27 to TRBJ2-7; D perhaps matches TRBD2 (6 bases). Trimming cost V 5 bases and J 3 bases, with 11 bases left between them. This CDR3 spans 13 amino acids. Germline V gives CDR1 MNHEY, CDR2 SMNVEV (reference sequence). CDR3 in DNA: TGTGCCAGCAGTAAGGGACTCTTCTACGAGCAGTACTTC. Translating gives CASSKGLFYEQYF.

This chain connects TRBV7-2 to TRBJ2-7; 7 nucleotides agree with TRBD2. V shed 4 bases and J 2 bases; nucleotides not matched to a gene: 17. Per the germline V gene, CDR1 is SGHTA and CDR2 is FQGNSA. This CDR3 spans 18 amino acids. This CDR3 is CASSSQSPGTTQTYEQYF. The CDR3 nucleotides are TGTGCCAGCAGCTCTCAATCTCCCGGGACTACCCAAACCTACGAGCAGTACTTC.